This TCR beta chain was identified during a study of tumor and adjacent non-tumor tissue in lung cancer. Germline V gene data show CDR1 as WNHNN and CDR2 as SYGVQD (reference sequence). The CDR3 runs 12 residues. Three rounds of nested PCR, following a modified ARM-PCR protocol, produced the TCRbeta library. TCRdb fed the multiplex PCR reads into MiXCR, producing one record per CDR3 protein. In the table there are tens of thousands of distinct CDR3 sequences, more than 75% of which are singletons. This sample's RNA came from whole unsorted tissue. More than 3 cm separated this lung sample from the edge of the tumor. Chemotherapy-naive patients with new lung cancer underwent thoracic surgery in China, August–November 2014. Comment on this clonotype: As yet, its antigen is unknown. Mismatch with germline at one junction end may stem from a read error.

Whole-study findings and limits: Tumor TCR diversity, when higher, was linked to shorter survival. Tumor tissue had significantly higher TCR diversity than normal lung. In normal lung, the top 100 clones were significantly more dominant than in tumor.

Sequencing was done on a sample of distant non-tumor lung tissue. This rearrangement joins TRBV10-1 to TRBJ2-3, with D perhaps matching TRBD1 (5 bases). This clonotype originated in a man between 60 and 75 years old with non-small cell lung cancer. The chain's CDR3 is CVSSKGTDTQYF. Here the CDR3 DNA reads TGCGTCAGCAGTAAGGGGACAGATACGCAGTATTTT.